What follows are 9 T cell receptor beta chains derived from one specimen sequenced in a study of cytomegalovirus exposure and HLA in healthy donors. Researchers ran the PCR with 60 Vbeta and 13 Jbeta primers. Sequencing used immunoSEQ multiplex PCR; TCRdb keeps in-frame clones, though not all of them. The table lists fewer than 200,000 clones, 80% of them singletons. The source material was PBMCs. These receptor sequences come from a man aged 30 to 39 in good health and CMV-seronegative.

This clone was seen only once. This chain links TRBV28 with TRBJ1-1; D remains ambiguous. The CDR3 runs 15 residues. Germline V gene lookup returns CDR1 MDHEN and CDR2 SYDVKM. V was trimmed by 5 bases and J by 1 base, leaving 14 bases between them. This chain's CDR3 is CASSLGAAPNTEAFF. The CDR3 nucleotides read TGTGCCAGCAGTCTCGGAGCAGCCCCGAACACTGAAGCTTTCTTT. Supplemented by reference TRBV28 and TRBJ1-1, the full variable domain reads DVKVTQSSRYLVKRTGEKVFLECVQDMDHENMFWYRQDPGLGLRLIYFSYDVKMKEKGDIPEGYSVSREKKERFSLILESASTNQTSMYLCASSLGAAPNTEAFFGQGTRLTVV.

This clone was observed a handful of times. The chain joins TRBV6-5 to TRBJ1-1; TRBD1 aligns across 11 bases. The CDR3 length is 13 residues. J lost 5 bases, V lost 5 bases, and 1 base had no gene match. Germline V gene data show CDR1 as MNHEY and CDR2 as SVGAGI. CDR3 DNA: TGTGCCAGCAGTCGGGACAGGGGGACTGAAGCTTTCTTT. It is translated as CASSRDRGTEAFF.

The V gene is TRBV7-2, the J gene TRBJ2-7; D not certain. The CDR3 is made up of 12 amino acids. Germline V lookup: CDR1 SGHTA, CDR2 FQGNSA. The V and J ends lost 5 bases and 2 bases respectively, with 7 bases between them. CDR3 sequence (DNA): TGTGCCAGCAGCATGGGCCCCTACGAGCAGTACTTC. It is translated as CASSMGPYEQYF.

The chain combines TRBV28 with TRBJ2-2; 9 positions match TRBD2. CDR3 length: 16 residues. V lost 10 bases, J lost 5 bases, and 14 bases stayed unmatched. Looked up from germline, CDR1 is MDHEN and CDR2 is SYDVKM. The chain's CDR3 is CATKLVSGSLTGELFF. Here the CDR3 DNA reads TGTGCCACCAAATTGGTTAGCGGGAGTTTAACCGGGGAGCTGTTTTTT.

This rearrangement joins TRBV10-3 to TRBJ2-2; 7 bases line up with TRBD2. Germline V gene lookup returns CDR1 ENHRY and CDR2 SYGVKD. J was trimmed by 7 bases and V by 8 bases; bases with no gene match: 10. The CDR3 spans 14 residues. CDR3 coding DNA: TGTGCCATCGTACGAGGACTAGAGGGCGGGGAGCTGTTTTTT. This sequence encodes CAIVRGLEGGELFF.

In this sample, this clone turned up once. The CDR3 DNA is TGTGCCAGCAGTTTGTCAGGACAGAGCGGTGGAAACACCATATATTTT. Protein product: CASSLSGQSGGNTIYF. The J gene is TRBJ1-3, the V gene TRBV28; D is perhaps TRBD1 (6 bases). Germline CDR1 MDHEN, CDR2 SYDVKM. The CDR3 has 16 amino acids. The germline V and J ends were trimmed by 3 bases and 3 bases, with 15 bases remaining between them.

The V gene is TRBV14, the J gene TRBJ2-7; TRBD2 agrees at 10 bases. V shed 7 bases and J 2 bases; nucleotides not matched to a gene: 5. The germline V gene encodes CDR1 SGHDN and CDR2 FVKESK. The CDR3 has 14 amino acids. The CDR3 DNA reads TGTGCCAGCAAGAATAGCGGGGGGACCTACGAGCAGTACTTC. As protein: CASKNSGGTYEQYF.

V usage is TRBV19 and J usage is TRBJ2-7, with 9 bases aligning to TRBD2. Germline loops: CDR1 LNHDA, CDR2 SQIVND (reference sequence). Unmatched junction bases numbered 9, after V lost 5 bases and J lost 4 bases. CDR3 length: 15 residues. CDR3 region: CASSLRESGRYEQYF. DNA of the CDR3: TGTGCCAGTAGTCTCCGAGAGAGCGGGAGGTACGAGCAGTACTTC.

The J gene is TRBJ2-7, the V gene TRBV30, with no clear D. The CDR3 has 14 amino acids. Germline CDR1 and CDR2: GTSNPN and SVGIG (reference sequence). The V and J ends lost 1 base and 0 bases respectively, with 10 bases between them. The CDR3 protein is CAWSGTFFSYEQYF. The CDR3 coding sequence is TGTGCCTGGAGTGGAACATTCTTCTCCTACGAGCAGTACTTC.